This entry concerns a single T cell receptor beta chain. This clonotype was seen ten or more times. No antigen is known for it. No per-base quality is available; no much larger clone lies one base away. This entry belongs to a study of molecular identifiers for immune sequencing clone quantification (dated by TCRdb to 2016 to 2018). Regarding the study in general: In a replicate experiment, RNA from roughly 20,000 or 100,000 naive CD8 T cells was split into five aliquots, four of which were sequenced. CD8 T cells were used in a methods study to benchmark molecular-identifier clustering-based TCR repertoire sequencing (MIDCIRS) and TCR RNA copy counting. Broader findings and caveats from the paper: When barcode sub-clustering was left out, chimeric consensus sequences inflated TCR diversity, with chimeras reaching as high as 47%. Identical TCR molecules sharing a barcode could cause highly expanded clone sizes to be underestimated. About three recovered TCR RNA copies per cell were obtained by modeling, versus roughly 10 by digital PCR, implying a capture efficiency of around 28%. In CMV-specific effector cells, clones with more than 20 RNA copies accounted for over 97% of molecules, whereas in naive cells such clones accounted for under 1%. A single cell's worth of spiked-in Jurkat TCR RNA was reported detectable even among around 1 million naive CD8 T cells. Spiked-in Jurkat TCR RNA (around eleven copies' worth), which is not part of the donor repertoire, was contained in the naive libraries.

Libraries of naive CD8 T cells were generated from roughly 21,000 to 960,000 sorted cells, with 10%, 30% or 50% of the purified RNA used. On a BD FACSAria II, naive CD8 T cells were FACS-sorted as CD8+CD4-CCR7+CD45RA+ and collected into RLT Plus buffer. Nine to eleven TCR copies' worth of Jurkat RNA were spiked into roughly 17,000-1,100,000 naive CD8 T cell samples to test detection sensitivity. CD8 T cells were enriched using RosetteSep CD8+ T Cell Enrichment Cocktail and Ficoll-Paque, and the enriched cells then underwent ACK red cell lysis. Library prep was done by PCR. The run used an Illumina HiSeq 4000. Bulk TCR libraries were made following a previously described method, with the TCR primers given in Table S5. Purification of total RNA was performed with the Qiagen AllPrep DNA/RNA kit. Before analysis, reads from multiple sequencing runs of the same library were pooled. For the original study's pipeline: Reads were retained only if the reads had an exact TCR constant sequence, and the retained reads were trimmed to 150 nt and grouped according to their 12-nt molecular barcodes. Reads within each barcode group were sub-clustered using a 15% Levenshtein threshold, and quality-weighted consensus sequences were constructed for each RNA molecule. Non-functional sequences were discarded, and so were lower-count sequences lying one edit away from another sequence. Based on fitting two negative binomial distributions, any barcode sub-cluster with under 20% of the maximum read count was discarded. TCRdb trimmed the raw reads at Q25, called clones with MiXCR and kept productive beta chains. Each record represents a unique CDR3 protein, reported with the most common genes and DNA among its rows. The V and J calls, along with clone size, are taken from TCRdb and not from the paper's own processing. This sample gives about 640,000 distinct CDR3 sequences in total; about 20% of them show up just once. The ten largest clones capture 0.85% to 0.9% of the sample.

The germline V gene supplies CDR1 SGHDT and CDR2 YYEEEE. Spanning cysteine to phenylalanine, the CDR3 consists of 14 amino acids. Only the CDR3 portion is preserved as DNA: 42 bases, with reading frame beginning at the first base. V is reduced by 2 bases and J by 3 bases, leaving a spacing of 11 bases between them. The sequence was obtained from a human donor in good health. Some libraries in this study had Jurkat cell RNA spiked in. Material: naive CD8+ T cells from blood, with Jurkat cell RNA spiked in. The label giving this sample's cell subset or site can be read as: FACS-sorted CD8+CD4-CCR7+CD45RA+ naive T cells. Recombination connected TRBV5-6 to TRBJ1-1; the D gene assignment is ambiguous. The bases are TGTGCCAGCAGCTTTGGGGAGTGGGACACTGAAGCTTTCTTT. It encodes CASSFGEWDTEAFF. The full variable domain, with segments outside the CDR3 supplied by the reference TRBV5-6 and TRBJ1-1 proteins, appears as DAGVTQSPTHLIKTRGQQVTLRCSPKSGHDTVSWYQQALGQGPQFIFQYYEEEERQRGNFPDRFSGHQFPNYSSELNVNALLLGDSALYLCASSFGEWDTEAFFGQGTRLTVV.